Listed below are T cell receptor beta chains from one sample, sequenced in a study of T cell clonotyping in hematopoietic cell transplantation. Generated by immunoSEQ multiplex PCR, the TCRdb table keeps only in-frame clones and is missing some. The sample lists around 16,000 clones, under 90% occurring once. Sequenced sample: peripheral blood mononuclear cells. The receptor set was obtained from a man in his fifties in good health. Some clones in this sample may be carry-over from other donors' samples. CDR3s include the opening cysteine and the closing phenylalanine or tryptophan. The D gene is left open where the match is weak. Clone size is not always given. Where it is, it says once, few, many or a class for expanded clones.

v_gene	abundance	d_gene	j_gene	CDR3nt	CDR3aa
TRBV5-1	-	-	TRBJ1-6	TGCGCCAGCAGCTGGGATAATTCACCCCTCCACTTT	CASSWDNSPLHF
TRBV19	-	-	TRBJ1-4	TGTGCCAGTAGTATAGGGCCCCTTGAAAAACTGTTTTTT	CASSIGPLEKLFF
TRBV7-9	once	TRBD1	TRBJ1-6	TGTGCCAGCAGCTTAGGGGGACAGGGAATTTCACCCCTCCACTTT	CASSLGGQGISPLHF
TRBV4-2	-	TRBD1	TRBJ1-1	TGTGCCAGCAGCCAGGGGACAGGGGAGGTGTACACTGAAGCTTTCTTT	CASSQGTGEVYTEAFF
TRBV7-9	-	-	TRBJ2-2	TGTGCCAGCGGTATGGGCACCAACACCGGGGAGCTGTTTTTT	CASGMGTNTGELFF
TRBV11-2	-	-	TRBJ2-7	TGTGCCAGCAGCTTAATCGGAGATTTCTATGAGCAGTACTTC	CASSLIGDFYEQYF
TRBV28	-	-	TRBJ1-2	TGTGCCAGCAGTCGCGCGTGGGGCGGCTACACCTTC	CASSRAWGGYTF
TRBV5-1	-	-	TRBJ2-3	TGCGCCAGCAGCTTGACAGGGCAAATCACAGATACGCAGTATTTT	CASSLTGQITDTQYF
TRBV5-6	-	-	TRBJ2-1	TGTGCCAGCAGCTTGAGGCGGACGAGCTCCTACAATGAGCAGTTCTTC	CASSLRRTSSYNEQFF
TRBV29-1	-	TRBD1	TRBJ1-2	TGCAGCGTTGAAGATCGCTTGGAGGGACAGATAATGTATGGCTACACCTTC	CSVEDRLEGQIMYGYTF
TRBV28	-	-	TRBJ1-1	TGTGCCAGCAGTGTTCTCCAACGGGAAGCTTTCTTT	CASSVLQREAFF
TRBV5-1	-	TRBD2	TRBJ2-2	TGCGCCAGCAGCTTGGGGCTAGCGGGGGTAGTGGAGCTGTTTTTT	CASSLGLAGVVELFF
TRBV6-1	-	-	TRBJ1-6	TGTGCCAGCAGTGAATTCTTTAGAAATAATTCACCCCTCCACTTT	CASSEFFRNNSPLHF
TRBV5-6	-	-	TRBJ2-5	TGTGCCAGCAGCTTCCAGGGAGGAGAGACCCAGTACTTC	CASSFQGGETQYF
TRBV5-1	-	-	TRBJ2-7	TGCGCCAGCAGCTGGAGCCCAGGGGTGAGGGAGCAGTACTTC	CASSWSPGVREQYF
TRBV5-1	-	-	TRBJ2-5	TGCGCCAGCAGCCCGACCCCCGAGGAGGAAGAGACCCAGTACTTC	CASSPTPEEEETQYF
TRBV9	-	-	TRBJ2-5	TGTGCCAGCAGCGTAGGACAAGAGACCCAGTACTTC	CASSVGQETQYF
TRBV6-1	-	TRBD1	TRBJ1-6	TGTGCCAGCAGTGGGGACAGGCTGACCACGTATAATTCACCCCTCCACTTT	CASSGDRLTTYNSPLHF
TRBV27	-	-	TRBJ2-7	TGTGCCAGCAGTTTATCGTTCCCGGGGATGGCCTACGAGCAGTACTTC	CASSLSFPGMAYEQYF
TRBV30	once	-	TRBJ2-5	TGTGCCTGGAGTCCCCCGGCTATCAGCGAGACCCAGTACTTC	CAWSPPAISETQYF
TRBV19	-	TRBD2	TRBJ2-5	TGTGCCAGTAGTATAAGGGCGGGGGGGCAAGAGACCCAGTACTTC	CASSIRAGGQETQYF
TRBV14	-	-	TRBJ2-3	TGTGCCAGCAGCCAAGATGCGACGACTGGTACGCAGTATTTT	CASSQDATTGTQYF
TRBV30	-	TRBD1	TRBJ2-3	TGTGCCTGGAGTGTGGGCAGGGGGAGCACAGATACGCAGTATTTT	CAWSVGRGSTDTQYF
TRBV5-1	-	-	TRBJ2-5	TGCGCCAGCAGCTTACAACAGGGACCCCAAGAGACCCAGTACTTC	CASSLQQGPQETQYF
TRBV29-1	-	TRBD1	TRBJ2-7	TGCAGCGGACGGACAGGGAGCTCCTACGAGCAGTACTTC	CSGRTGSSYEQYF
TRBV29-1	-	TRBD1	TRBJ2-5	TGCAGCGTTGAGGGGACAGGGGGAACACAGACCCAGTACTTC	CSVEGTGGTQTQYF
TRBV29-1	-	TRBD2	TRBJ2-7	TGCAGCGTTTCTAGCGGGGCCTACGAGCAGTACTTC	CSVSSGAYEQYF
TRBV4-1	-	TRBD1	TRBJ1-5	TGCGCCAGCAGCCAAGGACAGGGTAGCAATCAGCCCCAGCATTTT	CASSQGQGSNQPQHF
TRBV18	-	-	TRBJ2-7	TGTGCCAGCTCACCATTGTCGGATTCCTACGAGCAGTACTTC	CASSPLSDSYEQYF
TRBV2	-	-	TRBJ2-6	TGTGCCGGCAGTCTGGTCTCTGGGGCCAACGTCCTGACTTTC	CAGSLVSGANVLTF
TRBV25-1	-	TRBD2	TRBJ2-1	TGTGCCAGCAGTGAGGCGGGGGGGCTCTACAATGAGCAGTTCTTC	CASSEAGGLYNEQFF
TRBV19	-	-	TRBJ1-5	TGTGCCAGTAGCACAGGCAATCAGCCCCAGCATTTT	CASSTGNQPQHF
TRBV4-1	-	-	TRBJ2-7	TGCGCCAGCAGCCAAGATATGCTCCGTCAGGAGCAGTACTTC	CASSQDMLRQEQYF
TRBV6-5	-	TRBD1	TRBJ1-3	TGTGCCAGCAGACGGGACAGAAGCTCTGGAAACACCATATATTTT	CASRRDRSSGNTIYF
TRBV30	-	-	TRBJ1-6	TGTGCCTGGAGGCCCGGGAGGGGGGCTAGCTCCTATAATTCACCCCTCCACTTT	CAWRPGRGASSYNSPLHF
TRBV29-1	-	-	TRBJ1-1	TGCAGCGTTGGCGGATCAACAATGAACACTGAAGCTTTCTTT	CSVGGSTMNTEAFF